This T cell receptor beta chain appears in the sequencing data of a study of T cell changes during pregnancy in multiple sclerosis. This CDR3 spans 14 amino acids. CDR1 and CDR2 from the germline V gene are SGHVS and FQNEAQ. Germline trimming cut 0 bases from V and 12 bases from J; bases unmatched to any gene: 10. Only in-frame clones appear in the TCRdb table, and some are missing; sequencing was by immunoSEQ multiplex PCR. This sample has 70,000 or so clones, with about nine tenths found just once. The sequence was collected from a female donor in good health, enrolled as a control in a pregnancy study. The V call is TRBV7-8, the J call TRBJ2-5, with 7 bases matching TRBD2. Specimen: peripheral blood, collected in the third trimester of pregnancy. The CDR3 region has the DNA TGTGCCAGCAGCTTAGCGAATATTAAGCGGGGCAAGTACTTC. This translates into CASSLANIKRGKYF.